Presented here are 15 T cell receptor beta chains from one specimen sequenced in a study of blood T cells in healthy people across ages (dated by TCRdb to 2013 to 2016). Receptor amplification or capture employed 5' RACE. The reads were generated on an Illumina HiSeq 2500. A second roughly 6 to 12 cycle PCR used a sample-barcoded 5' primer and a J-beta primer mix. The public reads were run again by TCRdb, first through fastp at Q25 and then through MiXCR, and only productive beta chains were kept. CDR3 protein duplicates are merged, each entry listing the most common genes and DNA. The sample has about 1.8 million distinct CDR3 sequences on record, around half of them singletons. The ten largest clonotypes hold around 2.1% of the sample. The sequenced material came from blood. These receptors were obtained from a woman between 40 and 55 years old in good health.

The CDR3 sequence: CASSKIYTGVKETQYF. The DNA for the CDR3 is TGTGCCAGCAGCAAAATATACACAGGGGTCAAAGAGACCCAGTACTTC. The rearrangement joins TRBV21-1 to TRBJ2-5; TRBD1 reflects the table's D call only, with no check against the DNA. TRBV21-1 is deemed a pseudogene. This CDR3 is built from 16 residues.

The CDR3, as DNA: TGCAGCGTTGAAGATCCCGCGGCGGGCTCCTACAATGAGCAGTTCTTC. This codes for CSVEDPAAGSYNEQFF. The rearrangement links TRBV29-1 to TRBJ2-1; D perhaps matches TRBD2 (5 bases). Germline V gene data show CDR1 as SQVTM and CDR2 as ANQGSEA. This CDR3 is 16 amino acids long. V gave up 0 bases and J gave up 0 bases, with 12 bases separating them.

The genes are TRBV6-5 and TRBJ2-7; 9 bases map to TRBD1. The DNA end is a closer match to TRBJ2-5, so the J assignment may be wrong. The germline gives CDR1 MNHEY, CDR2 SVGAGI. There are 14 residues in the CDR3. In DNA, the CDR3 is TGTGCCAGCAGTGTAGACAGGGGGGAAGTGACCCAGTACTTC. Protein sequence: CASSVDRGEVTQYF.

The chain recombines TRBV7-2 with TRBJ2-6; TRBD2 aligns across 7 bases. Germline-derived CDR1 and CDR2 are SGHTA and FQGNSA. V shed 3 bases, J shed 3 bases, and the junction held 5 bases outside the gene matches. This CDR3 has 16 amino acids. As DNA, the CDR3 is TGTGCCAGCAGCTTGACCCCTAGCGGTGGGGCCAACGTCCTGACTTTC. This encodes CASSLTPSGGANVLTF.

A single count supports this clonotype. V is TRBV9 and J is TRBJ2-5, with a weak D call TRBD2 (7 bases). The V gene's germline CDR1 is SGDLS and CDR2 YYNGEE. Trimming left V 1 base short and J 6 bases short, with 16 bases between. The CDR3 is made up of 15 amino acids. The CDR3 is CASSVTEGGLKTQYF. The CDR3 DNA is TGTGCCAGCAGCGTAACCGAGGGGGGGCTGAAGACCCAGTACTTC.

This chain connects TRBV6-5 to TRBJ2-1, with 8 bases that match TRBD2. V lost 0 bases to trimming and J lost 1 base; unmatched junction nucleotides: 11. This CDR3 region has 19 residues. Per the germline V gene, CDR1 is MNHEY and CDR2 is SVGAGI. CDR3 protein: CASSYSGRGAKNSYNEQFF. The CDR3 nucleotides are TGTGCCAGCAGTTACTCCGGGCGGGGGGCAAAAAATTCCTACAATGAGCAGTTCTTC.

This chain links TRBV28 with TRBJ2-4; unclear D gene. The end of the DNA fits TRBJ2-7 better, so the J call may be wrong. The CDR3 covers 13 residues. Germline V CDR1 and CDR2: MDHEN, SYDVKM. CDR3 DNA sequence: TGTGCCAGCAGTTCCCCCCGGAGCCACGAGCAGTACTTC. Translation: CASSSPRSHEQYF.

The V call is TRBV29-1, the J call TRBJ1-2; 7 nucleotides match TRBD1. The CDR3 consists of 11 residues. Looked up from germline, CDR1 is SQVTM and CDR2 is ANQGSEA. V lost 6 bases and J lost 7; bases outside the gene matches: 5. Written as DNA, the CDR3 is TGCAGCGTGACAGGGTTTCTTGGCTACACCTTC. It specifies CSVTGFLGYTF.

V gene TRBV3-1 combines with J gene TRBJ1-2; D is undetermined. The CDR3 consists of 15 residues. Germline V gene data show CDR1 as LGHDT and CDR2 as YNNKEL (reference sequence). Between the trimmed V and J ends, which lost 1 base and 7 bases, there was a span of 16 bases. The CDR3 region has the DNA TGTGCCAGCAGCCAAGTCAAGGGAGTGTTGGGTGGCTACACCTTC. Translated: CASSQVKGVLGGYTF. The whole variable domain, filled in from reference TRBV3-1 and TRBJ1-2, reads DTAVSQTPKYLVTQMGNDKSIKCEQNLGHDTMYWYKQDSKKFLKIMFSYNNKELIINETVPNRFSPKSPDKAHLNLHINSLELGDSAVYFCASSQVKGVLGGYTFGSGTRLTVV.

The V and J genes are TRBV20-1 and TRBJ2-2; no firm D call. The CDR3 is 13 residues long. Germline V CDR1 and CDR2: DFQATT, SNEGSKA (reference sequence). Trimming took 3 bases from V and 0 from J, leaving 5 bases between them. The CDR3 nucleotides are TGCAGTGCTAGCGCCGCGAACACCGGGGAGCTGTTTTTT. This codes for CSASAANTGELFF.

The chain employs TRBV6-2 or TRBV6-3 and TRBJ2-1; 15 nucleotides align to TRBD2. V shed 5 bases, J shed 6 bases, and the junction held 8 bases outside the gene matches. This CDR3 contains 17 residues. Germline-derived CDR1 and CDR2 are MNHEY and SVGEGT. This CDR3 is CASSAVGLAGGPNEQFF. CDR3 DNA: TGTGCCAGCAGTGCCGTCGGACTAGCGGGGGGGCCCAATGAGCAGTTCTTC.

This sequence joins TRBV6-5 and TRBJ1-5; 7 bases map to TRBD1. V trimming: 6 bases; J trimming: 5 bases; junction bases outside the gene matches: 7. Germline V gene sequence: CDR1 MNHEY, CDR2 SVGAGI. The CDR3 is made up of 14 amino acids. CDR3 amino acids: CASSPDRAYQPQHF. CDR3 bases: TGTGCCAGCAGCCCCGACAGGGCTTATCAGCCCCAGCATTTT.

J is TRBJ2-3 and V is TRBV28, with D possibly called TRBD1 or TRBD2 (5 bases each). Trimming pared 6 bases from V and 0 bases from J, leaving 16 bases between. The CDR3 runs 16 residues. Germline assignment: CDR1 MDHEN and CDR2 SYDVKM. Here the CDR3 reads CASSRVGPSSTDTQYF. In DNA form, the CDR3 reads TGTGCCAGCAGCCGCGTGGGACCCTCTAGCACAGATACGCAGTATTTT.

This CDR3 reads CASSQVLGLTNSPLHF. In DNA form, the CDR3 reads TGTGCCAGCAGCCAGGTCCTGGGACTGACTAATTCACCCCTCCACTTT. The chain is built from TRBV14 and TRBJ1-6; D is perhaps TRBD1 (5 bases). CDR3 length: 16 residues. Germline V gives CDR1 SGHDN, CDR2 FVKESK. Trimming cost V 3 bases and J 6 bases, with 15 bases left between them.

The chain is built from TRBV19 and TRBJ1-5, with 11 bases fitting TRBD1. CDR1 and CDR2 from the germline V gene are LNHDA and SQIVND (reference sequence). The CDR3 runs to 16 residues. The V segment lost 3 bases and the J segment 6 bases; nucleotides outside the gene matches: 7. Here the CDR3 DNA reads TGTGCCAGTAGTATTTCCGGACAGGGGGCAGGTCAGCCCCAGCATTTT. Translation: CASSISGQGAGQPQHF.